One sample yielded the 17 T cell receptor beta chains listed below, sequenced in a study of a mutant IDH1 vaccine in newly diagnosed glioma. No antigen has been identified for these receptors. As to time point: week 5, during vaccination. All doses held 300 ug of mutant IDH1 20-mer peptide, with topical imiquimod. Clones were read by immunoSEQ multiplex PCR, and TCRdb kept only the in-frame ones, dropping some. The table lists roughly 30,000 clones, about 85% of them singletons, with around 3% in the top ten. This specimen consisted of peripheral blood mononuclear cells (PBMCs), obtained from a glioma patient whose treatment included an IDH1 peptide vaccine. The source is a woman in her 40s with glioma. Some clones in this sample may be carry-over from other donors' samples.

CDR3 protein: CSVLTGELVQYF. The CDR3 nucleotides are TGCAGCGTCCTAACAGGGGAGTTAGTGCAGTACTTC. V usage is TRBV29-1 and J usage is TRBJ2-7, with TRBD1 matching over 7 bases. The trim removed 6 bases at V and 9 bases at J, leaving 11 bases unmatched. From germline, CDR1 is SQVTM and CDR2 ANQGSEA. The CDR3 spans 12 residues.

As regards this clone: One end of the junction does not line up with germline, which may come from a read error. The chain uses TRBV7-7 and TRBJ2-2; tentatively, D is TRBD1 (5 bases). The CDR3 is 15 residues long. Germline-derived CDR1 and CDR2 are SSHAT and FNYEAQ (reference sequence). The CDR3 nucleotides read TGTGCTAGCAGCAAGACAGTTACGAACACCGGGGAGCTGTTTTTT. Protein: CASSKTVTNTGELFF.

The CDR3 here is CASSVRVDTEAFF. CDR3 nucleotides: TGTGCCAGCAGCGTTAGGGTGGACACTGAAGCTTTCTTT. V and J are TRBV9 and TRBJ1-1; D unresolved. The CDR3 sequence is 13 residues long. CDR1 is SGDLS, CDR2 YYNGEE, per germline. The V gene lost 2 bases and the J gene lost 3 bases, with 8 bases spanning the gap.

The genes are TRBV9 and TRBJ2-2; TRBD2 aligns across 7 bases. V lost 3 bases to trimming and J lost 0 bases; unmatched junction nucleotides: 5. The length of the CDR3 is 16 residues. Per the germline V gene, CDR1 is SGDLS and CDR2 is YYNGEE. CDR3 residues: CASSDPSGANTGELFF. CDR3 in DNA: TGTGCCAGCAGCGACCCTAGCGGAGCGAACACCGGGGAGCTGTTTTTT.

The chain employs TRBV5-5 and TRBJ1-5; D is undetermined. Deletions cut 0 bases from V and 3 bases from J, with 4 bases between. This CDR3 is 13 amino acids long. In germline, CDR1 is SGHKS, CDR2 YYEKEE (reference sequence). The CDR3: CASSLVINQPQHF. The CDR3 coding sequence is TGTGCCAGCAGCTTGGTAATCAATCAGCCCCAGCATTTT.

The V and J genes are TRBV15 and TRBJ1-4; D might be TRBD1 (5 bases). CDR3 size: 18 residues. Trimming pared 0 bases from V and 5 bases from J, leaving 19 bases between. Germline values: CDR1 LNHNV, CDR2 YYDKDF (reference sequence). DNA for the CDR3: TGTGCCACCAGCAGAGAAGCCTTCGGAAGGGACTTAAATGAAAAACTGTTTTTT. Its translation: CATSREAFGRDLNEKLFF.

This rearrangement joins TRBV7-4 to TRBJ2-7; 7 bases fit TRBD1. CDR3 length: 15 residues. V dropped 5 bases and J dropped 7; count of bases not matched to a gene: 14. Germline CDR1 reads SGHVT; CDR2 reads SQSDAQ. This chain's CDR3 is CASSQHSRQGEEQYF. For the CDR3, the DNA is TGTGCCAGCAGCCAACATTCTCGACAGGGAGAGGAGCAGTACTTC.

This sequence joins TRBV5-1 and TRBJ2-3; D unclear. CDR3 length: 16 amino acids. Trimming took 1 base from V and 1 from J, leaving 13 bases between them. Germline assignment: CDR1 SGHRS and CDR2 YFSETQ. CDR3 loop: CASSLLSVTGTDTQYF. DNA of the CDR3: TGCGCCAGCAGCTTGCTGTCCGTTACGGGCACAGATACGCAGTATTTT.

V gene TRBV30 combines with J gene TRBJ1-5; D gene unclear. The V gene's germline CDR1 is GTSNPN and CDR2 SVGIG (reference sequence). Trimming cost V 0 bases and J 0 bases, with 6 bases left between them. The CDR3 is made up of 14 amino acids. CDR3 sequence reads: CAWSVRHSNQPQHF. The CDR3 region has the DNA TGTGCCTGGAGTGTACGCCATAGCAATCAGCCCCAGCATTTT.

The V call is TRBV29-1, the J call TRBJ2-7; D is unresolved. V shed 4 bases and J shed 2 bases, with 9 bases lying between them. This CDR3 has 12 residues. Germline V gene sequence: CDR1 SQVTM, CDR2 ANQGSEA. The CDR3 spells CSVGFFAYEQYF. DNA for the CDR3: TGCAGCGTTGGATTCTTTGCCTACGAGCAGTACTTC.

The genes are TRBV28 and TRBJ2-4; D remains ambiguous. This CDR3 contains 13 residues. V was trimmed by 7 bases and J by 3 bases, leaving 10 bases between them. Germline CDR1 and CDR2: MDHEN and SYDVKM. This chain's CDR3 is CASTLRIKNIQYF. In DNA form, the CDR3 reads TGTGCCAGCACCCTACGAATCAAAAACATTCAGTACTTC.

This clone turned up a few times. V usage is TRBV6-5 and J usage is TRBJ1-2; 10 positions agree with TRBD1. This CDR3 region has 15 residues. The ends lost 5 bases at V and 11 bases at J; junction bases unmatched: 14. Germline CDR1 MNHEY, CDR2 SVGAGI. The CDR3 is CASSRGWTGGIGYTF. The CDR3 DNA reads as TGTGCCAGCAGTCGGGGATGGACAGGGGGGATCGGGTACACCTTC.

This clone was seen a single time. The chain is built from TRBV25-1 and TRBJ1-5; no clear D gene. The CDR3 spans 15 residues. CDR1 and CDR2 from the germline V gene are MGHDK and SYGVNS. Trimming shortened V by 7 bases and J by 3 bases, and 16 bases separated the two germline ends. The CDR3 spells CASTPNGGSNQPQHF. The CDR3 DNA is TGTGCCAGCACTCCAAACGGAGGGTCCAATCAGCCCCAGCATTTT.

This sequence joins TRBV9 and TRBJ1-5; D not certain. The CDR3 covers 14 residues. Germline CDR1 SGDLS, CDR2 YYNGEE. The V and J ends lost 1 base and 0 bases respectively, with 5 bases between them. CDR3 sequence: CASSVSDSNQPQHF. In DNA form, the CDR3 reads TGTGCCAGCAGCGTATCCGATAGCAATCAGCCCCAGCATTTT.

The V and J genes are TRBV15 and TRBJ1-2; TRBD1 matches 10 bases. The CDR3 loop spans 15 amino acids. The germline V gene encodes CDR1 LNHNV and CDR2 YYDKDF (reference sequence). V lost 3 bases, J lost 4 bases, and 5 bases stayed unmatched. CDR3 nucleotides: TGTGCCACCAGCAGCGACAGGGGGCGCACCTATGGCTACACCTTC. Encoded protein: CATSSDRGRTYGYTF.

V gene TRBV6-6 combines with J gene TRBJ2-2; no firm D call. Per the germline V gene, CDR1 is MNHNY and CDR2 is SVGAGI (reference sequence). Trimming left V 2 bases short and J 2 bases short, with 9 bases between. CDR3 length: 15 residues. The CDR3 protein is CASSYSQINTGELFF. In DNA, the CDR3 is TGTGCCAGCAGTTACAGTCAGATAAACACCGGGGAGCTGTTTTTT.

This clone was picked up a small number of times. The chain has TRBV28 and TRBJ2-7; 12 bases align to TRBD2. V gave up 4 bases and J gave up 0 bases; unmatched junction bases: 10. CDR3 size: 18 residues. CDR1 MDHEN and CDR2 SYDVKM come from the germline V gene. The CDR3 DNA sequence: TGTGCCAGCAGTTCCCGACTAGCGGGGGCTGCGAGCTCCTACGAGCAGTACTTC. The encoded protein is CASSSRLAGAASSYEQYF.